A single sample is the source of the 20 T cell receptor beta chains below, sequenced in a study of cytomegalovirus exposure and HLA in healthy donors. PCR involved 60 Vbeta and 13 Jbeta primers. Assay used: immunoSEQ multiplex PCR; TCRdb lists only in-frame clones, some missing. Found here are fewer than 85,000 clones; the top ten clones hold around 5%. Sequenced sample: PBMCs. These receptors were collected from a woman aged 40-49 years in good health and CMV-seropositive.

The CDR3 DNA sequence: TGTGCCAGCAGTTTTAGGACAGGAGGGCCCTACGAGCAGTACTTC. Translating it yields CASSFRTGGPYEQYF. The chain combines TRBV7-6 with TRBJ2-5; a weak D match, TRBD1 (7 bases). Judging by the DNA end, TRBJ2-7 fits better; the J call may be wrong. CDR1 is SGHVS and CDR2 is FNYEAQ in the germline V gene. The CDR3 spans 15 residues.

The CDR3 sequence is CASSLSLGQVFNYGYTF. The DNA for the CDR3 is TGTGCCAGCAGTTTATCCCTGGGACAGGTTTTTAACTATGGCTACACCTTC. V is TRBV28 and J is TRBJ1-2; 8 bases line up with TRBD1. Germline lookup yields CDR1 MDHEN and CDR2 SYDVKM. The CDR3 has 17 residues. V shed 1 base, J shed 1 base, and the junction held 8 bases outside the gene matches.

To note about this clone: Other DNA sequences in this specimen translate into the identical CDR3. The V and J genes are TRBV7-2 and TRBJ1-1; no definite D call. Trimming stripped 3 bases from V and 1 base from J, with 9 bases between. This CDR3 contains 14 residues. Germline-derived CDR1 and CDR2 are SGHTA and FQGNSA. CDR3 region: CASSFGSANTEAFF. The CDR3 DNA reads TGTGCCAGCAGCTTCGGCAGCGCGAACACTGAAGCTTTCTTT.

The chain uses TRBV6-1 and TRBJ1-5, with TRBD1 identical over 10 bases. The J segment lost 1 base and the V segment lost 7 bases, leaving 4 bases of the junction unmatched. Germline CDR1 and CDR2: MNHNS and SASEGT. The CDR3 is made up of 15 amino acids. CDR3 loop: CASNRQGASNQPQHF. CDR3 coding DNA: TGTGCCAGCAACAGACAGGGGGCGAGCAATCAGCCCCAGCATTTT.

The chain carries TRBV4-1 and TRBJ1-1, with D possibly matching TRBD1 (5 bases). The germline CDR1 and CDR2 sequences are MGHRA and YSYEKL. This CDR3 has 16 residues. Deletions cut 0 bases from V and 3 bases from J, with 14 bases between. The CDR3 nucleotides read TGCGCCAGCAGCCAAGATTATTACGGGGGGGACACTGAAGCTTTCTTT. Encoded protein: CASSQDYYGGDTEAFF.

The rearrangement joins TRBV27 to TRBJ2-5, with TRBD2 as a possible D gene (6 bases). Germline V lookup: CDR1 MNHEY, CDR2 SMNVEV (reference sequence). This CDR3 region has 13 residues. Trimming removed 10 bases from V and 1 base from J, with 13 bases in between. As DNA, the CDR3 is TGTGCCACCGGGGACTGGCTCCAAGAGACCCAGTACTTC. Translated: CATGDWLQETQYF.

The V and J genes are TRBV9 and TRBJ2-2; unclear D gene. The CDR3 is made up of 13 amino acids. Germline-derived CDR1 and CDR2 are SGDLS and YYNGEE. V was cut by 1 base and J by 4 bases, with 5 bases left in between. The CDR3 loop reads CASSVYSTGELFF. The CDR3 coding sequence is TGTGCCAGCAGCGTATATTCCACCGGGGAGCTGTTTTTT.

The chain links TRBV19 to TRBJ1-1; D gene ambiguous. CDR3 length: 14 amino acids. CDR1 is LNHDA and CDR2 is SQIVND in the germline V gene (reference sequence). Trimming shortened V by 1 base and J by 8 bases, and 14 bases separated the two germline ends. CDR3: CASSIGRDPTEAFF. The CDR3 bases are TGTGCCAGTAGTATAGGCCGGGATCCCACAGAAGCTTTCTTT.

This chain connects TRBV5-4 to TRBJ2-3; the match to TRBD2 covers 8 bases. V lost 3 bases, J lost 6 bases, and 3 bases stayed unmatched. Germline CDR1 is SGHNT and CDR2 is YYREEE (reference sequence). The CDR3 consists of 13 residues. CDR3 amino acids: CASSYLAGDTQYF. The CDR3 DNA follows: TGTGCCAGCAGCTACTTAGCGGGGGATACGCAGTATTTT.

This rearrangement joins TRBV19 to TRBJ1-1, with D possibly TRBD1 on 6 matching bases. The germline V gene encodes CDR1 LNHDA and CDR2 SQIVND (reference sequence). The CDR3 covers 14 residues. V lost 0 bases, J lost 11 bases, and 16 bases lay in between. The CDR3 DNA reads TGTGCCAGTAGTATAGATCTGGGGGCCCCGTTGGCTTTCTTT. Amino acid sequence: CASSIDLGAPLAFF.

V gene TRBV2 combines with J gene TRBJ1-2, with a possible D match to TRBD1 (6 bases). The CDR3 runs 14 residues. Trimming left V 2 bases short and J 8 bases short, with 15 bases between. From germline, CDR1 is SNHLY and CDR2 FYNNEI. The CDR3: CASSETGGPRGYTF. The CDR3, as DNA: TGTGCCAGCAGTGAAACGGGGGGCCCCCGGGGCTACACCTTC.

The chain employs TRBV1 and TRBJ2-5; TRBD2 was called by the table and not checked on the DNA. The J call may not be correct, given that the DNA end is closer to TRBJ2-7. TRBV1 is a pseudogene. The CDR3 length is 15 residues. CDR3 coding DNA: TGCACCAGCAGCCTTTACACGGGGATAAGCAACGAGCAGTACTTC. Residues: CTSSLYTGISNEQYF.

V is TRBV9 and J is TRBJ2-7; TRBD1 aligns across 7 bases. CDR3 size: 16 residues. After removal of 4 bases from V and 2 bases from J, the junction contained 12 bases not matched to a gene. Germline-derived CDR1 and CDR2 are SGDLS and YYNGEE. The CDR3 sequence: CASSTVGTAMTYEQYF. The CDR3 DNA reads as TGTGCCAGCAGCACCGTTGGGACAGCCATGACCTACGAGCAGTACTTC.

This rearrangement joins TRBV19 to TRBJ2-1; no reliable D call. The V gene lost 4 bases and the J gene lost 0 bases, with 16 bases spanning the gap. The germline V gene has CDR1 LNHDA and CDR2 SQIVND (reference sequence). This CDR3 region has 17 residues. Here the CDR3 reads CASSRPYARSSYNEQFF. CDR3 coding DNA: TGTGCCAGTAGTAGACCCTATGCGAGGAGCTCCTACAATGAGCAGTTCTTC.

The chain has TRBV5-6 and TRBJ1-2; TRBD1 agrees at 7 bases. The CDR3 spans 14 residues. Germline loops: CDR1 SGHDT, CDR2 YYEEEE. Germline trimming cut 1 base from V and 8 bases from J; bases unmatched to any gene: 8. The DNA of the CDR3 is TGTGCCAGCAGCTTGCACGACAGGGCCCGGGGCTACACCTTC. It specifies CASSLHDRARGYTF.

The rearrangement links TRBV9 to TRBJ1-3; D not resolved. The CDR3 consists of 15 residues. Between the trimmed V and J ends, which lost 2 bases and 2 bases, there was a span of 11 bases. The germline V gene has CDR1 SGDLS and CDR2 YYNGEE. The CDR3 DNA follows: TGTGCCAGCAGCGTGCAGGATCTGGCTGGAAACACCATATATTTT. This codes for CASSVQDLAGNTIYF.

The V gene is TRBV27, the J gene TRBJ2-5; 8 nucleotides agree with TRBD2. From germline, CDR1 is MNHEY and CDR2 SMNVEV (reference sequence). The V gene end was trimmed by 5 bases and the J gene end by 1 base; junction bases not matched to a gene: 6. The CDR3 covers 15 residues. The CDR3 is CASSDRLATQETQYF. CDR3 sequence (DNA): TGTGCCAGCAGTGATAGACTAGCGACCCAAGAGACCCAGTACTTC.

The chain recombines TRBV7-9 with TRBJ1-1; 9 bases match TRBD1. Germline values: CDR1 SEHNR, CDR2 FQNEAQ (reference sequence). V was clipped by 5 bases and J by 8 bases; unmatched bases: 6. This CDR3 is 13 amino acids long. The CDR3 DNA is TGTGCCAGCAGCGACCGGGACAGGGAGGAAGCTTTCTTT. Its translation: CASSDRDREEAFF.

The rearrangement joins TRBV27 to TRBJ2-7; 7 bases are shared with TRBD1. Germline-derived CDR1 and CDR2 are MNHEY and SMNVEV (reference sequence). The V gene end was trimmed by 0 bases and the J gene end by 2 bases; junction bases not matched to a gene: 4. The CDR3 has 15 amino acids. CDR3 nucleotides: TGTGCCAGCAGTTTATCCGGGACAGCGACCTACGAGCAGTACTTC. Its protein product is CASSLSGTATYEQYF.

V is TRBV28 and J is TRBJ2-5; D possibly corresponds to TRBD1 (5 bases). V was trimmed by 7 bases and J by 1 base, leaving 13 bases between them. Per the germline V gene, CDR1 is MDHEN and CDR2 is SYDVKM. The CDR3 sequence is 14 residues long. The CDR3 DNA follows: TGTGCCAGCACCTTAGGGGTCGCCCAAGAGACCCAGTACTTC. Protein product: CASTLGVAQETQYF.